This T cell receptor beta chain was sequenced in a study of T-cell memory formation after mild COVID-19. Findings and caveats of the study: CD4/CD8 balance held among clones contracting day 15 to 85, and later expanders leaned CD4+.

Trimming left V 9 bases short and J 2 bases short, with 20 bases between. CDR1 and CDR2 (germline): LNHNV, YYDKDF (reference sequence). The CDR3 runs to 16 residues. TCRdb independently ran MiXCR on the 5' RACE reads; one entry per CDR3 protein. The repertoire consists of 300,000 to 350,000 distinct CDR3 sequences, with roughly a fifth occurring once and the leading ten covering more than 20%. As for this clonotype: Its antigen is not known.

The chain carries TRBV15 and TRBJ2-1, with a weak D call TRBD1 (7 bases). The receptor comes from a man aged 18-30 years who had mild COVID-19 (a few samples of this study predate the infection). Cell type and time point are not known. The sample consisted of PBMCs or a T cell subset sorted from them (not recorded which). The CDR3 is CATEFLQGRPYNEQFF. For the CDR3, the DNA is TGTGCCACAGAATTTTTACAGGGGAGGCCCTACAATGAGCAGTTCTTC. Combining the CDR3 with reference TRBV15 and TRBJ2-1 gives the whole variable domain DAMVIQNPRYQVTQFGKPVTLSCSQTLNHNVMYWYQQKSSQAPKLLFHYYDKDFNNEADTPDNFQSRRPNTSFCFLDIRSPGLGDTAMYLCATEFLQGRPYNEQFFGPGTRLTVL.